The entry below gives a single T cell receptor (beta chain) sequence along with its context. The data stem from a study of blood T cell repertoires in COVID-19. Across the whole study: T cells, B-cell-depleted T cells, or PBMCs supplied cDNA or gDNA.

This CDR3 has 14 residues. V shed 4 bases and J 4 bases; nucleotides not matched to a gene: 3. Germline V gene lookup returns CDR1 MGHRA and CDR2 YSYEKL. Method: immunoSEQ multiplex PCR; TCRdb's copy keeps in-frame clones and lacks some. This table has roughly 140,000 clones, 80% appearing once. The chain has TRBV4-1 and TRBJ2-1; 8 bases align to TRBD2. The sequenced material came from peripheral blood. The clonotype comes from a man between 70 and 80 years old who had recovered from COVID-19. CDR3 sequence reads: CASSPRGEYNEQFF. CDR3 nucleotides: TGCGCCAGCAGCCCGCGGGGGGAATACAATGAGCAGTTCTTC.